Listed below are T cell receptor beta chains from one sample, sequenced in a study of blood T cells in healthy people across ages. TCRdb redid the calling of the 5' RACE reads with MiXCR, one entry per CDR3 protein. The table includes 1,500,000 or so distinct CDR3 sequences, roughly 60% detected once. Sequencing used blood. These receptor sequences come from a man aged 18 to 30 in good health. Both conserved end residues are part of each CDR3. A D gene is named only where the DNA matches it firmly. Clone size is given for some rows only: seen once, a few or many times, or a class if the clone is expanded.

NA	NA	TRBV12-3/TRBV12-4	TRBJ2-3	CASSSGVDTDTQYF	TGTGCCAGCAGTTCAGGGGTGGACACAGATACGCAGTATTTT
NA	TRBD1	TRBV2	TRBJ2-5	CASRSTGQGPTSYF	TGTGCCAGCAGAAGTACGGGACAGGGTCCCACTTCGTACTTC
NA	TRBD2	TRBV20-1	TRBJ2-1	CSARDGASGNYNEQFF	TGCAGTGCTAGAGACGGGGCTAGCGGAAACTACAATGAGCAGTTCTTC
NA	TRBD2	TRBV27	TRBJ2-7	CASSLQGSGRPRNEQYF	TGTGCCAGCAGTTTACAGGGTAGCGGGAGGCCCCGGAACGAGCAGTACTTC
NA	NA	TRBV3-1	TRBJ2-7	CAGRPTTGSSTYEQYF	TGTGCCGGCAGACCCACAACAGGGTCTTCTACCTACGAGCAGTACTTC
once	NA	TRBV25-1	TRBJ2-1	CASSEVASYNEQFF	TGTGCCAGCAGTGAAGTCGCGTCCTACAATGAGCAGTTCTTC
NA	NA	TRBV20-1	TRBJ2-1	CSARDIGSSYNEQFF	TGCAGTGCTAGAGATATCGGGAGCTCCTACAATGAGCAGTTCTTC
NA	NA	TRBV18	TRBJ2-4	CASSPWLRDREGKNIQYF	TGTGCCAGCTCACCATGGCTGCGGGATCGAGAAGGCAAAAACATTCAGTACTTC
NA	TRBD1	TRBV10-2	TRBJ2-5	CASTTTGLETQYF	TGCGCCAGCACAACGACAGGGCTGGAGACCCAGTACTTC
NA	NA	TRBV14	TRBJ1-2	CASSLTGGAWYGYTF	TGTGCCAGCAGCCTCACGGGGGGCGCTTGGTATGGCTACACCTTC
NA	NA	TRBV20-1	TRBJ1-1	CSASGDSNTEAFF	TGCAGTGCTAGCGGGGACTCGAACACTGAAGCTTTCTTT
NA	NA	TRBV4-3	TRBJ2-5	CASSRAWVGETQYF	TGCGCCAGCAGCCGCGCCTGGGTTGGAGAGACCCAGTACTTC
NA	NA	TRBV15	TRBJ2-7	CATSQPQGSYEQYF	TGTGCCACCAGCCAACCTCAGGGTTCCTACGAGCAGTACTTC
NA	NA	TRBV28	TRBJ2-3	CASTPLGHVTDTQYF	TGTGCCAGCACCCCCCTGGGACACGTAACAGATACGCAGTATTTT
NA	TRBD2	TRBV7-7	TRBJ2-1	CASSKNSGSDEQFF	TGTGCCAGCAGCAAAAATAGCGGGAGCGATGAGCAGTTCTTC
NA	NA	TRBV6-5	TRBJ2-7	CASSYPDYAWFMSYEQYF	TGTGCCAGCAGTTACCCTGATTATGCCTGGTTTATGTCCTACGAGCAGTACTTC
NA	NA	TRBV12-3/TRBV12-4	TRBJ1-5	CASSLQGIWQPQHF	TGTGCCAGCAGTTTACAGGGCATATGGCAGCCCCAGCATTTT
NA	TRBD1	TRBV25-1	TRBJ1-5	CASSETGFNQPQHF	TGTGCCAGCAGTGAGACAGGGTTCAATCAGCCCCAGCATTTT
NA	NA	TRBV20-1	TRBJ2-6	CSARVEVSGANVLTF	TGCAGTGCTAGAGTAGAGGTCTCTGGGGCCAACGTCCTGACTTTC
NA	TRBD1	TRBV20-1	TRBJ2-7	CSARPPTGDNYEQYF	TGCAGTGCTCGACCTCCGACAGGGGATAATTACGAGCAGTACTTC
NA	TRBD2	TRBV4-1	TRBJ2-2	CASSTRGGYTGELFF	TGCGCCAGCAGCACCCGGGGGGGATACACCGGGGAGCTGTTTTTT
few	NA	TRBV20-1	TRBJ1-2	CSARETANYGYTF	TGCAGTGCTAGAGAGACAGCCAACTATGGCTACACCTTC
NA	NA	TRBV29-1	TRBJ2-5	CSVEDGRYQETLYF	TGCAGCGTTGAAGATGGGAGGTACCAAGAGACCCTGTACTTC